This T cell receptor (beta chain) was identified during a study of beta chain features in type 1 diabetes. Study-level background: Cell yields, age and gender were similar between patients and healthy donors. Across all samples, roughly 100,000,000 sorted cells were examined. Study-level results: The similarity of naive, central memory and Treg TCRB repertoires appeared greater among patients than among healthy donors.

The investigators reverse transcribed all of the isolated RNA, so they sequenced expressed TCRB transcripts. Produced via immunoSEQ multiplex PCR; TCRdb's table is partial and in-frame only. This sample has under 550,000 clones, with over 9.5% found just once. CD45RO/CCR7/CD25/CD127/CD95/CD27 sorting isolated CD4+ naive, central memory, regulatory and stem cell-like memory cells. This CDR3 spans 15 amino acids. The germline V gene has CDR1 KGHSH and CDR2 LQKENI. The germline V and J ends were trimmed by 3 bases and 0 bases, with 9 bases remaining between them. This clone turned up a few times. Its target is not known.

The sequencing sample was made of naive CD4+ T cells from blood. The sequence came from a young woman in good health. This rearrangement joins TRBV18 to TRBJ2-4; D is unclear. The DNA of the CDR3 is TGTGCCAGCTCACCTACAGACATAGCCAAAAACATTCAGTACTTC. Its translation: CASSPTDIAKNIQYF.